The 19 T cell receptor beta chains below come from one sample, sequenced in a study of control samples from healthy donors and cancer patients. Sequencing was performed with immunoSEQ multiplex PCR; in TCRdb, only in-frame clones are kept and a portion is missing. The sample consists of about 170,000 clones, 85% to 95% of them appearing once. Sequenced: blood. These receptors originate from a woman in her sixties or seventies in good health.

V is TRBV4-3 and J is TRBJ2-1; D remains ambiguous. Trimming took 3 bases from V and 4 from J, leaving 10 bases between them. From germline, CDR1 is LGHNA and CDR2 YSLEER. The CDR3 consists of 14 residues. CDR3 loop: CASSQVGPYNEQFF. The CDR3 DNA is TGCGCCAGCAGCCAGGTAGGACCATACAATGAGCAGTTCTTC.

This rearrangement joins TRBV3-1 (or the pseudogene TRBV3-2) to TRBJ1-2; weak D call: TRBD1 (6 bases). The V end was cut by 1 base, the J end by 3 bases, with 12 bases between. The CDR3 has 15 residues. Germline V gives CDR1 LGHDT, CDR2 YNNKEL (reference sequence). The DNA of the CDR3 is TGTGCCAGCAGCCAAGCCCTCGGACAGTACTATGGCTACACCTTC. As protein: CASSQALGQYYGYTF.

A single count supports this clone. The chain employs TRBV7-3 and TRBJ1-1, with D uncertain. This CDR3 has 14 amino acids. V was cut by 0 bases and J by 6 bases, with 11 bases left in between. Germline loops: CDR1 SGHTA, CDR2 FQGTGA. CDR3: CASSLTARLAEAFF. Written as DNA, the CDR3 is TGTGCCAGCAGCTTAACGGCAAGGTTGGCTGAAGCTTTCTTT.

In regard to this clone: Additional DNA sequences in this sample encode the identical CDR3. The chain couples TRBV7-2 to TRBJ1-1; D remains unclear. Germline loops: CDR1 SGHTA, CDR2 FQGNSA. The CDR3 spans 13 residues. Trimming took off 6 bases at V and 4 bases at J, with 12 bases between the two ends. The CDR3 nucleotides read TGTGCCAGCAGTTTTGGACGGAGCACTGAAGCTTTCTTT. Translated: CASSFGRSTEAFF.

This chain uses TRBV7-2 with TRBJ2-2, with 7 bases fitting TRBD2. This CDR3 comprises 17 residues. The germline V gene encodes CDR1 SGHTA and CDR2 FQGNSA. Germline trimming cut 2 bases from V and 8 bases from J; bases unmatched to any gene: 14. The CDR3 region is CASSLRGGAPITGELFF. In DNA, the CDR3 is TGTGCCAGCAGCTTACGGGGAGGGGCCCCTATCACGGGGGAGCTGTTTTTT.

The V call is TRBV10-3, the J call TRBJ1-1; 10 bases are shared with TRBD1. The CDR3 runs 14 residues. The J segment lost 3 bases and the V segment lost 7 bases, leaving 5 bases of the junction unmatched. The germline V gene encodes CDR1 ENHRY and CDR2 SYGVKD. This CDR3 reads CAITSTGGYTEAFF. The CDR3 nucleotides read TGTGCCATCACCTCGACAGGGGGCTACACTGAAGCTTTCTTT.

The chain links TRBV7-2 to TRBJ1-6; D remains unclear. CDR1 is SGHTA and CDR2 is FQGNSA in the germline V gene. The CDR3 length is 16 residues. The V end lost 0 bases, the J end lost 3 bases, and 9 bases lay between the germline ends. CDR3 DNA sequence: TGTGCCAGCAGCTTAGCTGAAGGGATCTATAATTCACCCCTCCACTTT. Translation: CASSLAEGIYNSPLHF.

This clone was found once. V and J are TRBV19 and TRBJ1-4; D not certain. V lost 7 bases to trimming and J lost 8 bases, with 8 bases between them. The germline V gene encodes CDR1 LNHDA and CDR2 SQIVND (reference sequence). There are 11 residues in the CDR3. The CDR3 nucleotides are TGTGCCAGTACCATGGAGGAAAAACTGTTTTTT. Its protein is CASTMEEKLFF.

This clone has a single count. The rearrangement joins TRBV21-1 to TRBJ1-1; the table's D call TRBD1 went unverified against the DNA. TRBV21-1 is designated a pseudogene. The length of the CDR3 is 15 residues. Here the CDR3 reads CASSKGDRGNTEAFF. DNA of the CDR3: TGTGCCAGCAGCAAAGGGGACAGGGGTAACACTGAAGCTTTCTTT.

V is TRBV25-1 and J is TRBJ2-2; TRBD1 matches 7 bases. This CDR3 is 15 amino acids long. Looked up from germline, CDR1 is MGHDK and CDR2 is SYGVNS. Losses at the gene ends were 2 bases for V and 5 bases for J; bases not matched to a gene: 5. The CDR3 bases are TGTGCCAGCAGTGAACCTCGACAGGGAACCGGGGAGCTGTTTTTT. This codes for CASSEPRQGTGELFF.

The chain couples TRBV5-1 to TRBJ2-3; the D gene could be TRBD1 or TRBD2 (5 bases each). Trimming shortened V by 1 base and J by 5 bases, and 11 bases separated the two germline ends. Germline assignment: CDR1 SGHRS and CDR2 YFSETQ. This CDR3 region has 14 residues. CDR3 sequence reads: CASSLRGAEDTQYF. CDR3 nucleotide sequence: TGCGCCAGCAGCTTGAGAGGGGCCGAAGATACGCAGTATTTT. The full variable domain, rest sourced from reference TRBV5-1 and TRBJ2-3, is KAGVTQTPRYLIKTRGQQVTLSCSPISGHRSVSWYQQTPGQGLQFLFEYFSETQRNKGNFPGRFSGRQFSNSRSEMNVSTLELGDSALYLCASSLRGAEDTQYFGPGTRLTVL.

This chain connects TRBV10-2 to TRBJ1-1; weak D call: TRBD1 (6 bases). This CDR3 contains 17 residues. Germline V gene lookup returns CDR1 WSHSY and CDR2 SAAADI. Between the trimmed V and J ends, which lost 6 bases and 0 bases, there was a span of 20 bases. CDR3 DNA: TGCGCCAGCAGGGAACACAGGGCAGCTCAGATGAACACTGAAGCTTTCTTT. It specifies CASREHRAAQMNTEAFF.

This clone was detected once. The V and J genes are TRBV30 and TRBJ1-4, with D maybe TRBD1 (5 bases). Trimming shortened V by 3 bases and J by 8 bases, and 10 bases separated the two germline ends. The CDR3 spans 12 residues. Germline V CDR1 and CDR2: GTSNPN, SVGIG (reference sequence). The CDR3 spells CAWSRELEKLFF. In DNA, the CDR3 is TGTGCCTGGAGCAGGGAACTGGAAAAACTGTTTTTT.

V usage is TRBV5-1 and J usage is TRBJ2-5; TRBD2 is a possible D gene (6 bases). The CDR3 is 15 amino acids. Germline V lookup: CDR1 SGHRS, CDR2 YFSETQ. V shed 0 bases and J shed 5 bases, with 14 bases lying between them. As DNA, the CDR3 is TGCGCCAGCAGCTTGGTACCGGGGAGGTTGGAGACCCAGTACTTC. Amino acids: CASSLVPGRLETQYF.

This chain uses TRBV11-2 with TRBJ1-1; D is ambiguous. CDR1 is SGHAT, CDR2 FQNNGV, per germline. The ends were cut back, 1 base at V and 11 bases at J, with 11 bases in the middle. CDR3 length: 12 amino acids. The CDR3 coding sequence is TGTGCCAGCAGCTTAGTTCGGGAGGCGGCTTTCTTT. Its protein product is CASSLVREAAFF.

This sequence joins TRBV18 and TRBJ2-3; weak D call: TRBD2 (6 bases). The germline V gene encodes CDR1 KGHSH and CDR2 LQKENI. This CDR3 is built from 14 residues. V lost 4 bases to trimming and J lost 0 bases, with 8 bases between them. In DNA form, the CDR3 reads TGTGCCAGCTCACTTGGGACTAGCACAGATACGCAGTATTTT. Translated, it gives CASSLGTSTDTQYF.

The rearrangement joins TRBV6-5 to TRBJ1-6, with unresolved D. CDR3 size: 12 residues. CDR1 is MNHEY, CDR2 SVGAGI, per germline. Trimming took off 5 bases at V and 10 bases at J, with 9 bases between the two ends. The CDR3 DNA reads TGTGCCAGCAGTCCAGGTCGGTCACCCCTCCACTTT. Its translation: CASSPGRSPLHF.

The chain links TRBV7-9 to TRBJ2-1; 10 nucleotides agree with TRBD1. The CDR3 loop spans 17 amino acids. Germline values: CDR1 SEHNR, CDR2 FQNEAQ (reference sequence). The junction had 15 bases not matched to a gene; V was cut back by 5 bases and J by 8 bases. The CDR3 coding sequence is TGTGCCAGCAGCCCAGGTTCGTCGGGACAGGGGATCGATGAGCAGTTCTTC. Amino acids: CASSPGSSGQGIDEQFF.

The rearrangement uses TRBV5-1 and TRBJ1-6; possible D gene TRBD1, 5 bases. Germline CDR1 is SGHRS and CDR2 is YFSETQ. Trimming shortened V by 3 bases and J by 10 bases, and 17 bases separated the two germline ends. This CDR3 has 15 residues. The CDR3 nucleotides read TGCGCCAGCAGCTACCTAACAGGATCGGACTCACCCCTCCACTTT. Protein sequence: CASSYLTGSDSPLHF.